This TCR beta chain was retrieved from a study of blood T cell repertoires in COVID-19. Study-level background: The study drew acute and convalescent COVID-19 samples from the United States, Italy and Spain. The analysed material was cDNA or gDNA that came from T cells, B-cell-depleted T cells, or PBMCs.

Germline V gene lookup returns CDR1 KGHDR and CDR2 SFDVKD. The CDR3 contains 15 residues. The V end was cut by 5 bases, the J end by 0 bases, with 12 bases between. Using immunoSEQ multiplex PCR, the repertoire was profiled, and TCRdb retains in-frame clones only, with some absent. The data hold approximately 300,000 clones, with 85% observed a single time. This receptor was identified in a woman aged 45-65 years with active or convalescent COVID-19. The sequencing input was peripheral blood. The genes are TRBV24-1 and TRBJ1-2; D gene ambiguous. CDR3 loop: CATSASWPTNYGYTF. DNA of the CDR3: TGTGCCACCAGTGCGTCGTGGCCAACTAACTATGGCTACACCTTC.